This TCR beta chain stems from a study of blood T cell repertoires in COVID-19. Overall study context: The United States, Italy and Spain provided the acute and convalescent COVID-19 samples.

The method was immunoSEQ multiplex PCR; TCRdb's version includes in-frame clones alone and lacks a portion of them. This table has 80,000 to 100,000 clones, about 91% appearing once. The specimen was peripheral blood. This receptor was obtained from a man in his forties or fifties with COVID-19, enrolled during active disease.

The CDR3 loop is CASSRQTGASSGANVLTF. The CDR3 nucleotides are TGTGCCAGCAGTCGACAGACAGGGGCGAGCTCTGGGGCCAACGTCCTGACTTTC. The V call is TRBV7-3, the J call TRBJ2-6, with 8 nucleotides matching TRBD1. Germline assignment: CDR1 SGHTA and CDR2 FQGTGA. V gave up 6 bases and J gave up 0 bases; unmatched junction bases: 10. CDR3 size: 18 residues. Full variable domain (outside the CDR3, taken from reference TRBV7-3 and TRBJ2-6): GAGVSQTPSNKVTEKGKYVELRCDPISGHTALYWYRQSLGQGPEFLIYFQGTGAADDSGLPNDRFFAVRPEGSVSTLKIQRTERGDSAVYLCASSRQTGASSGANVLTFGAGSRLTVL.